What follows describes a single T cell receptor beta chain. No antigen is known for it. No per-base quality is available; no much larger clone lies one base away. The sample was run on an Illumina HiSeq 2500. Quantitative 5'-RACE with molecular barcodes was used to prepare TCR beta libraries. In the original analysis: Disease-linked TCR variants were identified with a new computational method built on a probabilistic model of VDJ rearrangement. TCRdb reprocessing: public reads trimmed at Q25 with fastp, clones called with MiXCR, in-frame beta chains kept. Rows with one shared CDR3 protein collapse into an entry with the most common genes and DNA. These V and J calls originate from TCRdb's pipeline instead of the authors' own analysis. In all, the sample holds 150,000 to 200,000 distinct CDR3 sequences, and about an eighth of those were seen once. The top ten constitute approximately 9.9% of the sample.

These data are taken from a study of CD8 T cells in ankylosing spondylitis (dated by TCRdb to about 2017). Regarding the research as a whole: T cell receptor beta repertoires were profiled in healthy donors and ankylosing spondylitis patients so that disease-linked TCR variants could be found. Peripheral blood was sampled, and synovial fluid was additionally collected from ankylosing spondylitis patients. The full study cohort was made up of roughly 25 ankylosing spondylitis patients and some 100 healthy donors.

Trimming accounts for 5 bases at V and 6 bases at J, while the number of junction bases matched to no gene is 4. From cysteine to phenylalanine, the CDR3 is 14 amino acids long. CDR3 DNA is the only sequence kept; it has 42 bases, read in frame from the first base. Reading the germline V gene gives CDR1 SNHLY and CDR2 FYNNEI. General conclusions and limits of the study: A CD8+ phenotype was shown by the disease-linked clones, which were found at relatively low frequencies in peripheral blood. A TCR beta motif of fewer than 10 highly homologous amino acid variants appeared characteristic of blood from ankylosing spondylitis patients. Some TCR beta motif variants had previously been reported in synovial fluid and blood of reactive arthritis patients, which suggested common disease-initiation mechanisms. Significant enrichment of the disease-linked clones was reported in matched synovial fluid samples from ankylosing spondylitis patients.

The clonotype originates from a female donor with ankylosing spondylitis or in good health (not recorded which). Source material: blood, either unsorted or a sorted T cell fraction (not recorded which). The chain employs TRBV2 and TRBJ1-2; 12 bases in the junction line up with TRBD1. The sequenced DNA: TGTGCCAGCAGTTCCGGGACAGGGGGCAATGGCTACACCTTC. This encodes CASSSGTGGNGYTF.